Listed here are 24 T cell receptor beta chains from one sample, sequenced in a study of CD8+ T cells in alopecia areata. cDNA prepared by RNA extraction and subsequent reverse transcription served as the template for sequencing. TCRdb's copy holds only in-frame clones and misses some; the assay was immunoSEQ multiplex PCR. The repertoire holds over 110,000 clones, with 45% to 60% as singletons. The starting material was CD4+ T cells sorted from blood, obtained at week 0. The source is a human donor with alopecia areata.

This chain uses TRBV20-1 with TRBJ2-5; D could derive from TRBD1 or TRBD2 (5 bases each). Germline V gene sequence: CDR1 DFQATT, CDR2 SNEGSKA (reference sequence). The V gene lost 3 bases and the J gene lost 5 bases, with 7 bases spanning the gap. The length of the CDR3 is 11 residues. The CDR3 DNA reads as TGCAGTGCTAGGTGGGACGAGACCCAGTACTTC. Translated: CSARWDETQYF.

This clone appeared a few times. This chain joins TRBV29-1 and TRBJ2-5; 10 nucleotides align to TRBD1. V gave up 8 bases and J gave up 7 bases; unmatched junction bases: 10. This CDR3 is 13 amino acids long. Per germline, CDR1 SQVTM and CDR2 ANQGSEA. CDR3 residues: CSMRDRGVWTQYF. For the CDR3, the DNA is TGCAGCATGCGGGACAGGGGCGTTTGGACCCAGTACTTC.

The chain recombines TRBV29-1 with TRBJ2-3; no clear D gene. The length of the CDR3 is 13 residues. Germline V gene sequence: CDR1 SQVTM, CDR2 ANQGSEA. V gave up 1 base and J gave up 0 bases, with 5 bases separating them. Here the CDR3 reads CSVEVASTDTQYF. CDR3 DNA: TGCAGCGTTGAAGTGGCTAGCACAGATACGCAGTATTTT.

CDR3 nucleotide sequence: TGTGCCAGCAGCGTAGGGCTAGCGGTTACGCAGTATTTT. This sequence encodes CASSVGLAVTQYF. The rearrangement links TRBV9 to TRBJ2-3; 7 bases map to TRBD2. This CDR3 is built from 13 residues. The germline gives CDR1 SGDLS, CDR2 YYNGEE. V lost 0 bases, J lost 8 bases, and 3 bases stayed unmatched.

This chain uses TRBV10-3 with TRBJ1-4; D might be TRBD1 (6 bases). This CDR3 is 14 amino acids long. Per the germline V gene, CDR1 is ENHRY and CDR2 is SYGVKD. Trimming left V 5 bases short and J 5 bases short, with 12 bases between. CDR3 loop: CAISPDRSNEKLFF. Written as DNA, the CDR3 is TGTGCCATCAGTCCCGACAGGTCCAATGAAAAACTGTTTTTT.

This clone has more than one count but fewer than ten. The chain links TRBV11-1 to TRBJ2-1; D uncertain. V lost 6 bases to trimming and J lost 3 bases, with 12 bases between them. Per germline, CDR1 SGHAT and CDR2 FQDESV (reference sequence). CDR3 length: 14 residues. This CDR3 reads CASRIDRRYNEQFF. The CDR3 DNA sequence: TGTGCCAGCAGGATAGACCGCCGCTACAATGAGCAGTTCTTC.

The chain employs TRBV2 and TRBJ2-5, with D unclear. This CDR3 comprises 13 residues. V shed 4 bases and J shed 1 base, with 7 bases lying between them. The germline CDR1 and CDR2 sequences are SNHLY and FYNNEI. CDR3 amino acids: CASSGPFQETQYF. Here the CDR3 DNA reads TGTGCCAGCAGTGGACCTTTCCAAGAGACCCAGTACTTC.

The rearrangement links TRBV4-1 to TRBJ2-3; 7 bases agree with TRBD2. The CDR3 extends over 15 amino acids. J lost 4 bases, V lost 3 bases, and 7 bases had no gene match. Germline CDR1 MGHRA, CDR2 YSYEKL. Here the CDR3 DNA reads TGCGCCAGCAGCCACGGGGCGGGAGCTCCAGATACGCAGTATTTT. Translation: CASSHGAGAPDTQYF.

This chain's CDR3 is CASSPVVPGYGYTF. The CDR3 nucleotides are TGTGCCAGCAGTCCGGTGGTCCCTGGCTATGGCTACACCTTC. The V call is TRBV6-5, the J call TRBJ1-2; D is ambiguous. V was shortened by 5 bases and J by 4 bases, with 14 bases between the two germline ends. Germline lookup yields CDR1 MNHEY and CDR2 SVGAGI. The CDR3 has 14 amino acids.

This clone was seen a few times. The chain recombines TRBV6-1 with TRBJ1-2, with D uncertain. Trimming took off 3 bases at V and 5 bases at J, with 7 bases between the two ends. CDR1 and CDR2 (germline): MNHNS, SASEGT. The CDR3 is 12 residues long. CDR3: CASSELTYGYTF. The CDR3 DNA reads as TGTGCCAGCAGTGAGTTAACTTATGGCTACACCTTC.

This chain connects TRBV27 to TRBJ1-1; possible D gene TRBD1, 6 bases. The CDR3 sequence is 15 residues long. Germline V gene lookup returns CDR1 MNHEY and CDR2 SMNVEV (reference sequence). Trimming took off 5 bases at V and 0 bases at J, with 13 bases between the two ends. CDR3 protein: CASSPGGPVNTEAFF. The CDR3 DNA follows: TGTGCCAGCAGTCCCGGGGGCCCCGTGAACACTGAAGCTTTCTTT.

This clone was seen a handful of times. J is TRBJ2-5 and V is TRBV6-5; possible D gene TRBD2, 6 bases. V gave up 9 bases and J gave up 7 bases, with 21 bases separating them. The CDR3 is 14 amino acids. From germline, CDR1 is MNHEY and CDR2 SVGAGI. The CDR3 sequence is CASSRTRDWGTQYF. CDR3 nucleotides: TGTGCCAGTTCGCGAACTAGGGACTGGGGGACCCAGTACTTC.

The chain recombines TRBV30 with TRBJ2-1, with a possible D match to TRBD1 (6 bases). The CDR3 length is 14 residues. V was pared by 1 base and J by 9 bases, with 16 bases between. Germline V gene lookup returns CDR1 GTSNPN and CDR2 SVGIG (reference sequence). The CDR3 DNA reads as TGTGCCTGGAGTGCAAAGGGCAGGGGAACTGAGCAGTTCTTC. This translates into CAWSAKGRGTEQFF.

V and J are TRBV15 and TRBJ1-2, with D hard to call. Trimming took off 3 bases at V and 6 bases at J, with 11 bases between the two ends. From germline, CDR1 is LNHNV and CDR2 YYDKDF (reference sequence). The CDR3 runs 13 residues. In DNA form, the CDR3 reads TGTGCCACCAGCAGTACGGAACCAGATGGCTACACCTTC. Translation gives CATSSTEPDGYTF.

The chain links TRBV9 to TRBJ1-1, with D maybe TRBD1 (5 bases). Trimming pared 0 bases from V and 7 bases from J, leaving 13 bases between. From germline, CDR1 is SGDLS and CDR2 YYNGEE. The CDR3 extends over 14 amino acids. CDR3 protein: CASSVGVRGGEAFF. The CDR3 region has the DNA TGTGCCAGCAGCGTAGGTGTTAGGGGTGGTGAAGCTTTCTTT. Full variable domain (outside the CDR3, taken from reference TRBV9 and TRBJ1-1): DSGVTQTPKHLITATGQRVTLRCSPRSGDLSVYWYQQSLDQGLQFLIQYYNGEERAKGNILERFSAQQFPDLHSELNLSSLELGDSALYFCASSVGVRGGEAFFGQGTRLTVV.

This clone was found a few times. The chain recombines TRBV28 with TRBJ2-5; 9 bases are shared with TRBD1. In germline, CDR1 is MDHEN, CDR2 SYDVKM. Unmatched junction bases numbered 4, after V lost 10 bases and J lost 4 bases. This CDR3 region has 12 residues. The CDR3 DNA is TGTGCCACCGGACAGGGGCGAGAGACCCAGTACTTC. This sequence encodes CATGQGRETQYF.

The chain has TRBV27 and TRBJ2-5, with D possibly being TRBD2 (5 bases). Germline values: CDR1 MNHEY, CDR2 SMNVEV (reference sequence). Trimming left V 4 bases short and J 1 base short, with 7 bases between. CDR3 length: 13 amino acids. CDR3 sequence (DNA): TGTGCCAGCAGTTGGGCGGGCCAAGAGACCCAGTACTTC. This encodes CASSWAGQETQYF.

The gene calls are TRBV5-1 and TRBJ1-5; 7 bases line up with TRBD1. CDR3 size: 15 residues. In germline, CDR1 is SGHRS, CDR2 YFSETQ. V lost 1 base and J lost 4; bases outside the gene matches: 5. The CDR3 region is CASSLTGDNNQPQHF. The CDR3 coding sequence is TGCGCCAGCAGCTTGACAGGGGATAATAATCAGCCCCAGCATTTT.

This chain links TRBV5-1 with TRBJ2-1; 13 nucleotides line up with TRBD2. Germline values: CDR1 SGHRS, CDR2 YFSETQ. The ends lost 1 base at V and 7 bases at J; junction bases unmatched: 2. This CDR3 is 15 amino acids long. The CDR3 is CASSLPTSGGNEQFF. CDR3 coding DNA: TGCGCCAGCAGCTTGCCGACTAGCGGGGGGAATGAGCAGTTCTTC.

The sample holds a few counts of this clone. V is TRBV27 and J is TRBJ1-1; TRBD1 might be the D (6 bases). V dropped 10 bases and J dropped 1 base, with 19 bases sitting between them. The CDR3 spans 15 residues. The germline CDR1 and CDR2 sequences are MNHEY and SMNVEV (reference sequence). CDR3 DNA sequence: TGTGCCACCGTGAAGGAAGGGGGGAGGAACACTGAAGCTTTCTTT. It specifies CATVKEGGRNTEAFF.

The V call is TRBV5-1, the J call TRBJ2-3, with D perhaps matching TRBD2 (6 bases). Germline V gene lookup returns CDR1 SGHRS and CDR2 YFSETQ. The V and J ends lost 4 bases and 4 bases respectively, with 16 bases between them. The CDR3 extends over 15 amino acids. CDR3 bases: TGCGCCAGCAGCCCGGACGGAGGGTCGCCAGATACGCAGTATTTT. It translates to CASSPDGGSPDTQYF.

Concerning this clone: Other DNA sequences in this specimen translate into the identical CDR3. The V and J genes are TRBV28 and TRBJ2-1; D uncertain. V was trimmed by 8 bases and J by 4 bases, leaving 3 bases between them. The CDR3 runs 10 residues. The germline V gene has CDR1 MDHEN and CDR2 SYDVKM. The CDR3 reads CASSYNEQFF. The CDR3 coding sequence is TGTGCCAGCTCGTACAATGAGCAGTTCTTC.

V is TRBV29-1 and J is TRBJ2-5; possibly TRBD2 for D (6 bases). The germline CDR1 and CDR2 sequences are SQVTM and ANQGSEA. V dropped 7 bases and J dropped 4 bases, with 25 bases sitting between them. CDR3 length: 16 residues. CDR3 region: CSARRGGVPAAETQYF. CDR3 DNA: TGCAGCGCCCGACGGGGCGGGGTTCCAGCGGCAGAGACCCAGTACTTC.

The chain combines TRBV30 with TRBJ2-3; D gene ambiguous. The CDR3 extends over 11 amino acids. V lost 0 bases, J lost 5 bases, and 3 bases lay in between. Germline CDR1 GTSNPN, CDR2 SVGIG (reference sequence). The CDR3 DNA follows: TGTGCCTGGAGTGTACGAGATACGCAGTATTTT. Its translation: CAWSVRDTQYF.